Listed below are T cell receptor beta chains from one sample, sequenced in a study of shared clonotypes between healthy human individuals. Using immunoSEQ multiplex PCR, the repertoire was profiled, and TCRdb retains in-frame clones only, with some absent. This table has around 2,000,000 clones, about 94% appearing once. Sequencing used naive CD8+ T cells sorted from blood. The receptors were gathered from a man younger than 35 in good health. Both conserved end residues are part of each CDR3. The D gene is left open where the match is weak. Clone size is stated in some rows and not others, as once, few, many or a class when expanded.

v_call: TRBV27
clone_size: .
j_call: TRBJ1-6
d_call: .
cdr3_nt: TGTGCCAGCAGTTTTGTCGGAGAGGGAAATTCACCCCTCCACTTT
cdr3_aa: CASSFVGEGNSPLHF

v_call: TRBV19
clone_size: .
j_call: TRBJ2-7
d_call: TRBD1
cdr3_nt: TGTGCCAGCCGGGACAGCTCATCCTACGAGCAGTACTTC
cdr3_aa: CASRDSSSYEQYF

v_call: TRBV4-1
clone_size: .
j_call: TRBJ2-2
d_call: .
cdr3_nt: TGCGCCAGCAGCCAAGAATTTACCGGGGAGCTGTTTTTT
cdr3_aa: CASSQEFTGELFF

v_call: TRBV5-5
clone_size: .
j_call: TRBJ2-7
d_call: .
cdr3_nt: TGTGCCAGCACCCTGGGGGACAACATTTACGAGCAGTACTTC
cdr3_aa: CASTLGDNIYEQYF

v_call: TRBV6-5
clone_size: .
j_call: TRBJ2-7
d_call: .
cdr3_nt: TGTGCCAGCAGTTACAAAGGATACGAGCAGTACTTC
cdr3_aa: CASSYKGYEQYF

v_call: TRBV7-9
clone_size: once
j_call: TRBJ2-5
d_call: .
cdr3_nt: TGTGCCAGCAGCTTAGCACGGACAAGGGATGAGACCCAGTACTTC
cdr3_aa: CASSLARTRDETQYF

v_call: TRBV7-6
clone_size: .
j_call: TRBJ1-1
d_call: .
cdr3_nt: TGTGCCAGCGGCCTCAGGGAGTTGGGGAACACTGAAGCTTTCTTT
cdr3_aa: CASGLRELGNTEAFF

v_call: TRBV18
clone_size: .
j_call: TRBJ2-7
d_call: .
cdr3_nt: TGTGCCAGCTCAAGGGTAAGCTCCTACGAGCAGTACTTC
cdr3_aa: CASSRVSSYEQYF

v_call: TRBV6-5
clone_size: .
j_call: TRBJ1-1
d_call: .
cdr3_nt: TGTGCCAGCAGTTACGTCGAGAACACTGAAGCTTTCTTT
cdr3_aa: CASSYVENTEAFF

v_call: TRBV19
clone_size: .
j_call: TRBJ1-2
d_call: TRBD1
cdr3_nt: TGTGCCAGTAGTATAGGATATAATACAGGGGACGGCTACACCTTC
cdr3_aa: CASSIGYNTGDGYTF

v_call: TRBV29-1
clone_size: .
j_call: TRBJ2-1
d_call: TRBD1
cdr3_nt: TGCAGCGCTGATCCGACAGGGATCCACAATGAGCAGTTCTTC
cdr3_aa: CSADPTGIHNEQFF

v_call: TRBV4-3
clone_size: .
j_call: TRBJ2-7
d_call: .
cdr3_nt: TGCGCCAGCAGCCAAGACCCCTATCCCCCCGAGCAGTACTTC
cdr3_aa: CASSQDPYPPEQYF

v_call: TRBV27
clone_size: .
j_call: TRBJ2-1
d_call: .
cdr3_nt: TGTGCCAGCAGTTTGGAACTTAGCTCCTACAATGAGCAGTTCTTC
cdr3_aa: CASSLELSSYNEQFF

v_call: TRBV25-1
clone_size: .
j_call: TRBJ2-5
d_call: TRBD1
cdr3_nt: TGTGCCAGCAGTGAACCCATTGGGGACAGGGAATTCGAGACCCAGTACTTC
cdr3_aa: CASSEPIGDREFETQYF

v_call: TRBV4-1
clone_size: .
j_call: TRBJ2-7
d_call: .
cdr3_nt: TGCGCCAGCAGCCTCGGGGACCTATACGAGCAGTACTTC
cdr3_aa: CASSLGDLYEQYF

v_call: TRBV5-4
clone_size: .
j_call: TRBJ2-5
d_call: TRBD2
cdr3_nt: TGTGCCAGCAGAGCTAGCGGGGGGGCCCTGGAGACCCAGTACTTC
cdr3_aa: CASRASGGALETQYF

v_call: TRBV6-5
clone_size: .
j_call: TRBJ2-7
d_call: .
cdr3_nt: TGTGCCAGCAGTTACTCGAGTTCAAAGTACGAGCAGTACTTC
cdr3_aa: CASSYSSSKYEQYF

v_call: TRBV11-3
clone_size: .
j_call: TRBJ1-2
d_call: TRBD1
cdr3_nt: TGTGCCAGCAGCCGGGCAGGGGGCTATGGCTACACCTTC
cdr3_aa: CASSRAGGYGYTF

v_call: TRBV4-1
clone_size: once
j_call: TRBJ1-6
d_call: .
cdr3_nt: TGCGCCAGCAGCCAAGAACCCCAGAGCTCCTATAATTCACCCCTCCACTTT
cdr3_aa: CASSQEPQSSYNSPLHF

v_call: TRBV5-1
clone_size: once
j_call: TRBJ2-7
d_call: TRBD2
cdr3_nt: TGCGCCAGCAGCGGCTCTAGCGGGTTTTTATCCTACGAGCAGTACTTC
cdr3_aa: CASSGSSGFLSYEQYF

v_call: TRBV5-8
clone_size: .
j_call: TRBJ2-7
d_call: .
cdr3_nt: TGTGCCAGCAGCTCAACACCCGGGGACTCCTACGAGCAGTACTTC
cdr3_aa: CASSSTPGDSYEQYF

v_call: TRBV10-3
clone_size: .
j_call: TRBJ2-7
d_call: .
cdr3_nt: TGTGCCATCAGCCCGGACGTAGCCTACGAGCAGTACTTC
cdr3_aa: CAISPDVAYEQYF

v_call: TRBV19
clone_size: once
j_call: TRBJ1-2
d_call: TRBD1
cdr3_nt: TGTGCCAGTAGTATAGATCTATTTTTGGACAGGGCAAAAGCCTATGGCTACACCTTC
cdr3_aa: CASSIDLFLDRAKAYGYTF

v_call: TRBV5-1
clone_size: .
j_call: TRBJ1-4
d_call: TRBD1
cdr3_nt: TGCGCCAGCAGCTTGGAGGGACAGGGGGACCATAATGAAAAACTGTTTTTT
cdr3_aa: CASSLEGQGDHNEKLFF

v_call: TRBV6-1
clone_size: .
j_call: TRBJ2-2
d_call: TRBD2
cdr3_nt: TGTGCCAGCAGCGAAGATGAACTAGCGGGAGGGCCGGGCACCGGGGAGCTGTTTTTT
cdr3_aa: CASSEDELAGGPGTGELFF

v_call: TRBV7-9
clone_size: .
j_call: TRBJ2-3
d_call: TRBD1
cdr3_nt: TGTGCCAGCAGCCCCGGGACAGGGGGCGCAGATACGCAGTATTTT
cdr3_aa: CASSPGTGGADTQYF

v_call: TRBV11-3
clone_size: .
j_call: TRBJ2-2
d_call: .
cdr3_nt: TGTGCCAGCAGCTCTCTGCAGGGCAGTTTGGGCACCGGGGAGCTGTTTTTT
cdr3_aa: CASSSLQGSLGTGELFF

v_call: TRBV19
clone_size: .
j_call: TRBJ2-7
d_call: .
cdr3_nt: TGTGCCAGTAGAGGGCTCTCCTCCTACGAGCAGTACTTC
cdr3_aa: CASRGLSSYEQYF

v_call: TRBV28
clone_size: .
j_call: TRBJ2-7
d_call: .
cdr3_nt: TGTGCCAGCAGTTTAAAGGGGGAATCCTACGAGCAGTACTTC
cdr3_aa: CASSLKGESYEQYF

v_call: TRBV28
clone_size: .
j_call: TRBJ2-7
d_call: TRBD2
cdr3_nt: TGTGCCAGCACCCAAGCGGGGACCTACGAGCAGTACTTC
cdr3_aa: CASTQAGTYEQYF

v_call: TRBV7-9
clone_size: once
j_call: TRBJ2-7
d_call: TRBD1
cdr3_nt: TGTGCCAGCAGCCCAGGGACAGGGACCCCCTACGAGCAGTACTTC
cdr3_aa: CASSPGTGTPYEQYF

v_call: TRBV13
clone_size: .
j_call: TRBJ1-1
d_call: TRBD1
cdr3_nt: TGTGCCAGCAGCTACGCCGGGACAGGGGAAACTGAAGCTTTCTTT
cdr3_aa: CASSYAGTGETEAFF

v_call: TRBV10-3
clone_size: .
j_call: TRBJ2-7
d_call: TRBD1
cdr3_nt: TGTGCCATCGGGACAGCGCCTACCTACGAGCAGTACTTC
cdr3_aa: CAIGTAPTYEQYF

v_call: TRBV6-6
clone_size: .
j_call: TRBJ2-1
d_call: .
cdr3_nt: TGTGCCAGCAGGGGGGGCCTCCTCCAATATGAGCAGTTCTTC
cdr3_aa: CASRGGLLQYEQFF

v_call: TRBV10-3
clone_size: .
j_call: TRBJ2-6
d_call: .
cdr3_nt: TGTGCCATCAGTGAAGGGTCTGGGGCCAACGTCCTGACTTTC
cdr3_aa: CAISEGSGANVLTF

v_call: TRBV4-1
clone_size: .
j_call: TRBJ2-1
d_call: TRBD2
cdr3_nt: TGCGCCAGCAGCCAGTTTCTAGCGGGAGGGGCCTACAATGAGCAGTTCTTC
cdr3_aa: CASSQFLAGGAYNEQFF

v_call: TRBV5-6
clone_size: .
j_call: TRBJ2-1
d_call: TRBD2
cdr3_nt: TGTGCCAGCAGCTTGAGACTAGCGGGGGCCAATGAGCAGTTCTTC
cdr3_aa: CASSLRLAGANEQFF

v_call: TRBV7-6
clone_size: .
j_call: TRBJ2-6
d_call: TRBD1
cdr3_nt: TGTGCCAGCAGCGCCGACAGGGGGCTGGAAGGGGCCAACGTCCTGACTTTC
cdr3_aa: CASSADRGLEGANVLTF

v_call: TRBV12-5
clone_size: .
j_call: TRBJ2-7
d_call: TRBD2
cdr3_nt: TGTGCTAGTGGTTTGATGACTAGCGGGAGAGACGAGCAGTACTTC
cdr3_aa: CASGLMTSGRDEQYF

v_call: TRBV27
clone_size: .
j_call: TRBJ2-3
d_call: TRBD2
cdr3_nt: TGTGCCAGCAGTTCCTTAGGTAGCGGGTACACAGATACGCAGTATTTT
cdr3_aa: CASSSLGSGYTDTQYF

v_call: TRBV4-3
clone_size: .
j_call: TRBJ2-1
d_call: TRBD2
cdr3_nt: TGCGCCAGCAGCCCCGGACTAGCGGGAGTAGATTCCTACAATGAGCAGTTCTTC
cdr3_aa: CASSPGLAGVDSYNEQFF